Following are 11 T cell receptor beta chains from one sample sequenced in a study of identical twins. TCRdb independently ran MiXCR on the 5' RACE reads; one entry per CDR3 protein. The table includes a few hundred thousand distinct CDR3 sequences, roughly a tenth detected once. The sample was memory T cells sorted from blood. Receptors originate from a man aged 50-59 years in good health.

At least ten counts were recorded for this clonotype. The chain employs TRBV3-1 and TRBJ2-7, with 8 bases lining up with TRBD2. The CDR3 spans 16 residues. Germline loops: CDR1 LGHDT, CDR2 YNNKEL (reference sequence). The J segment lost 3 bases and the V segment lost 2 bases, leaving 9 bases of the junction unmatched. The CDR3 loop reads CASSQNGGGLGYEQYF. The CDR3 DNA is TGTGCCAGCAGCCAAAACGGCGGGGGGCTGGGCTACGAGCAGTACTTC.

This clonotype was picked up many times. J is TRBJ2-1 and V is TRBV14; D unclear. Per germline, CDR1 SGHDN and CDR2 FVKESK. The ends were cut back, 0 bases at V and 0 bases at J, with 9 bases in the middle. This CDR3 has 16 amino acids. The CDR3 nucleotides are TGTGCCAGCAGCCAAGATCTCGTGAGCTCCTACAATGAGCAGTTCTTC. Protein product: CASSQDLVSSYNEQFF.

This clonotype was seen repeatedly, ten times or more. The rearrangement joins TRBV10-3 to TRBJ1-5; tentatively, D is TRBD1 (5 bases). The CDR3 totals 14 residues. Trimming removed 2 bases at V and 2 bases at J, with 7 bases between. Germline CDR1 reads ENHRY; CDR2 reads SYGVKD. The CDR3 is CAISESRGNQPQHF. As DNA, the CDR3 is TGTGCCATCAGTGAGAGCAGGGGCAATCAGCCCCAGCATTTT.

This clonotype was found a few times. J is TRBJ1-5 and V is TRBV12-3 or TRBV12-4, with D perhaps matching TRBD1 (6 bases). CDR3 size: 15 residues. V lost 5 bases to trimming and J lost 3 bases, with 14 bases between them. CDR3 amino acids: CASSPRGVANQPQHF. The CDR3 DNA reads as TGTGCCAGCAGTCCGAGGGGGGTGGCCAATCAGCCCCAGCATTTT.

The sample holds many counts of this clonotype. This chain uses TRBV20-1 with TRBJ1-5; D is possibly TRBD1 (5 bases). Germline CDR1 DFQATT, CDR2 SNEGSKA (reference sequence). The CDR3 spans 16 residues. V lost 3 bases, J lost 7 bases, and 22 bases lay in between. The CDR3 protein is CSASRSSGFWGQPQHF. The CDR3 coding sequence is TGCAGTGCTAGTCGCAGTTCGGGCTTTTGGGGGCAGCCCCAGCATTTT.

This clonotype has more than one count but fewer than ten. J is TRBJ1-2 and V is TRBV7-2; 7 bases fit TRBD1. Trimming cost V 6 bases and J 2 bases; bases outside gene matches: 9. CDR1 and CDR2 (germline): SGHTA, FQGNSA. The CDR3 has 15 amino acids. The CDR3 spells CASRDRQGGNYGYTF. The CDR3 coding sequence is TGTGCCAGCAGGGATAGACAGGGCGGAAACTATGGCTACACCTTC.

This clonotype was seen at least ten times. The chain recombines TRBV7-2 with TRBJ2-3; the D gene is possibly TRBD2 (6 bases). The CDR3 covers 16 residues. The V gene's germline CDR1 is SGHTA and CDR2 FQGNSA. Between the trimmed V and J ends, which lost 1 base and 2 bases, there was a span of 13 bases. The CDR3 loop reads CASSLVGGGLTDTQYF. CDR3 coding DNA: TGTGCCAGCAGCTTAGTCGGGGGAGGACTCACAGATACGCAGTATTTT.

There are a few counts of this clonotype. V gene TRBV27 combines with J gene TRBJ1-6, with 8 bases matching TRBD1. The CDR3 sequence is 13 residues long. CDR1 and CDR2 (germline): MNHEY, SMNVEV (reference sequence). V gave up 5 bases and J gave up 10 bases; unmatched junction bases: 4. The CDR3 sequence: CASSQGASSPLHF. For the CDR3, the DNA is TGTGCCAGCAGTCAGGGGGCTAGCTCACCCCTCCACTTT.

This clonotype has just a few counts. The chain uses TRBV6-1 and TRBJ2-3, with 8 bases fitting TRBD2. The CDR3 is 19 amino acids. Trimming took 6 bases from V and 2 from J; bases not matched to a gene: 19. Germline V gene lookup returns CDR1 MNHNS and CDR2 SASEGT. CDR3 loop: CASSRPAGGRRTNTDTQYF. The DNA for the CDR3 is TGTGCCAGCAGCCGGCCGGCGGGGGGACGACGTACTAACACAGATACGCAGTATTTT.

The J gene is TRBJ2-7, the V gene TRBV21-1; the table's D gene call, TRBD2, was not cross checked with the DNA. TRBV21-1 is a pseudogene locus. The CDR3 is 18 residues long. CDR3 sequence reads: CASSKVGTSGASSYEQYF. CDR3 bases: TGTGCCAGCAGCAAAGTAGGGACTAGCGGGGCCAGCTCCTACGAGCAGTACTTC.

This chain connects TRBV7-2 to TRBJ2-6, with 9 bases matching TRBD1. Unmatched junction bases numbered 3, after V lost 3 bases and J lost 3 bases. Germline V gene data show CDR1 as SGHTA and CDR2 as FQGNSA. This CDR3 comprises 16 residues. The CDR3 sequence is CASSLTGGFGANVLTF. The DNA of the CDR3 is TGTGCCAGCAGCTTGACAGGGGGGTTTGGGGCCAACGTCCTGACTTTC.